Following are 25 T cell receptor beta chains from one sample sequenced in a study of chemoradiotherapy in HPV16-positive cancers (dated by TCRdb to between 2020 and 2023). The library was made by the immunoSEQ multiplex PCR assay. TCRdb's version of the immuneACCESS table is confined to in-frame rearrangements and falls short of the full clone set. An unresolved V gene accounts for under half of the shortfall where checked; the remainder is of unknown origin. The sample includes under 8,500 clones, with roughly 80% observed a single time. The top ten clonotypes cover roughly 6.5% of the sample. Sequenced here: tumor tissue, sampled from a patient who underwent chemoradiotherapy. The receptors stem from a human donor with HPV-associated anogenital cancer.

V gene TRBV29-1 combines with J gene TRBJ1-2; 9 positions match TRBD1. Germline-derived CDR1 and CDR2 are SQVTM and ANQGSEA. The V gene end was trimmed by 6 bases and the J gene end by 2 bases; junction bases not matched to a gene: 10. This CDR3 is 15 amino acids long. This chain's CDR3 is CSVFLGTGINYGYTF. CDR3 bases: TGCAGCGTATTCCTTGGGACAGGGATCAACTATGGCTACACCTTC.

This chain connects TRBV2 to TRBJ1-2, with unresolved D. Per the germline V gene, CDR1 is SNHLY and CDR2 is FYNNEI. The CDR3 sequence is 14 residues long. The ends were cut back, 2 bases at V and 5 bases at J, with 12 bases in the middle. Here the CDR3 reads CASSESRTLYGYTF. DNA of the CDR3: TGTGCCAGCAGTGAATCCCGAACGTTATATGGCTACACCTTC.

The CDR3 region has the DNA TGTGCCAGCAGCTTAACGGGGACTAGCGGGGGGGCTGAGCAGTTCTTC. Its translation: CASSLTGTSGGAEQFF. The chain combines TRBV9 with TRBJ2-1; 16 bases line up with TRBD2. The CDR3 totals 16 residues. Looked up from germline, CDR1 is SGDLS and CDR2 is YYNGEE. Trimming cost V 4 bases and J 9 bases; bases outside gene matches: 7.

The V call is TRBV30, the J call TRBJ2-5; D is possibly TRBD2 (6 bases). Germline V CDR1 and CDR2: GTSNPN, SVGIG (reference sequence). The CDR3 contains 15 residues. V shed 2 bases and J shed 7 bases, with 20 bases lying between them. This chain's CDR3 is CAWSITRGSGGTQYF. The DNA for the CDR3 is TGTGCCTGGAGTATTACCCGAGGATCCGGGGGGACCCAGTACTTC.

This clone was seen only once. CDR3 residues: CASSLGALSNQPQHF. As DNA, the CDR3 is TGTGCCAGCAGCTTAGGAGCTTTAAGCAATCAGCCCCAGCATTTT. This chain joins TRBV7-8 and TRBJ1-5; D not certain. This CDR3 is 15 amino acids long. The ends were cut back, 1 base at V and 1 base at J, with 8 bases in the middle. Germline V CDR1 and CDR2: SGHVS, FQNEAQ.

The chain has TRBV5-1 and TRBJ1-1, with 11 bases lining up with TRBD1. V was clipped by 7 bases and J by 3 bases; unmatched bases: 11. This CDR3 is 16 amino acids long. The germline gives CDR1 SGHRS, CDR2 YFSETQ. In DNA form, the CDR3 reads TGCGCCAGCGGGGGGGCAACGGGACAGGGGGACACTGAAGCTTTCTTT. It codes for CASGGATGQGDTEAFF. The entire variable domain, with the rest obtained from reference TRBV5-1 and TRBJ1-1, is as follows: KAGVTQTPRYLIKTRGQQVTLSCSPISGHRSVSWYQQTPGQGLQFLFEYFSETQRNKGNFPGRFSGRQFSNSRSEMNVSTLELGDSALYLCASGGATGQGDTEAFFGQGTRLTVV.

This chain joins TRBV7-2 and TRBJ2-5, with D possibly matching TRBD2 (5 bases). V lost 4 bases and J lost 5, with 17 bases in between. Germline CDR1 and CDR2: SGHTA and FQGNSA. This CDR3 is 15 amino acids long. The CDR3 DNA sequence: TGTGCCAGCAGCTCATCACGCGGGTCTAGGGAGACCCAGTACTTC. Protein: CASSSSRGSRETQYF.

This clone has a single count. This chain connects TRBV9 to TRBJ2-7; 9 bases agree with TRBD2. The CDR3 is 15 residues long. V trimming: 0 bases; J trimming: 2 bases; junction bases outside the gene matches: 3. The germline V gene has CDR1 SGDLS and CDR2 YYNGEE. The CDR3: CASSVAPSGAYEQYF. The CDR3 nucleotides read TGTGCCAGCAGCGTAGCGCCTAGCGGGGCCTACGAGCAGTACTTC.

The V call is TRBV19, the J call TRBJ1-5; no reliable D call. Between the trimmed V and J ends, which lost 3 bases and 6 bases, there was a span of 9 bases. CDR1 is LNHDA, CDR2 SQIVND, per germline (reference sequence). The CDR3 extends over 13 amino acids. This CDR3 reads CASSIRRSQPQHF. Here the CDR3 DNA reads TGTGCCAGTAGTATCAGGCGCAGTCAGCCCCAGCATTTT.

The CDR3 nucleotides are TGTGCCAGTAAGCTCCGGGGGGGCCTCGCAGATACGCAGTATTTT. Amino acids: CASKLRGGLADTQYF. V gene TRBV19 combines with J gene TRBJ2-3, with 8 bases aligning to TRBD2. Trimming removed 7 bases from V and 4 bases from J; junction bases left unmatched: 10. This CDR3 has 15 amino acids. Germline lookup yields CDR1 LNHDA and CDR2 SQIVND (reference sequence).

This rearrangement joins TRBV10-1 to TRBJ1-5; D is perhaps TRBD1 (5 bases). V was clipped by 5 bases and J by 2 bases, with 16 bases between them. The CDR3 is 16 amino acids. CDR1 WNHNN and CDR2 SYGVQD come from the germline V gene (reference sequence). CDR3 residues: CASSPSEGPCNQPQHF. The CDR3 DNA sequence: TGCGCCAGCAGTCCTTCTGAGGGGCCGTGCAATCAGCCCCAGCATTTT.

V gene TRBV11-1 combines with J gene TRBJ2-3; D is ambiguous. The CDR3 has 15 amino acids. Per the germline V gene, CDR1 is SGHAT and CDR2 is FQDESV (reference sequence). The V end was cut by 1 base, the J end by 4 bases, with 12 bases between. Here the CDR3 reads CASSLGSPAADTQYF. The CDR3 DNA reads as TGTGCCAGCAGCTTAGGCTCCCCAGCAGCAGATACGCAGTATTTT.

The rearrangement links TRBV6-5 to TRBJ2-7; unclear D gene. The V gene's germline CDR1 is MNHEY and CDR2 SVGAGI. The CDR3 has 13 residues. Trimming took 6 bases from V and 0 from J, leaving 9 bases between them. The CDR3, as DNA: TGTGCCAGCAGCCCTTACGTCTCCTACGAGCAGTACTTC. Its translation: CASSPYVSYEQYF.

CDR3 region: CATQNPGDYGYTF. Written as DNA, the CDR3 is TGTGCCACCCAAAACCCCGGGGATTATGGCTACACCTTC. The chain has TRBV6-5 and TRBJ1-2; D unclear. The germline V gene encodes CDR1 MNHEY and CDR2 SVGAGI. With 10 bases removed from V and 5 bases from J, the gap between germline ends came to 17 bases. This CDR3 contains 13 residues.

The chain couples TRBV7-2 to TRBJ1-1; D gene ambiguous. V was clipped by 2 bases and J by 1 base, with 5 bases between them. The germline V gene has CDR1 SGHTA and CDR2 FQGNSA. This CDR3 is 13 amino acids long. CDR3 loop: CASSLYENTEAFF. For the CDR3, the DNA is TGTGCCAGCAGCTTATATGAGAACACTGAAGCTTTCTTT.

The chain recombines TRBV2 with TRBJ1-2; the D gene is possibly TRBD1 (5 bases). The CDR3 has 14 residues. Germline V lookup: CDR1 SNHLY, CDR2 FYNNEI. Trimming pared 7 bases from V and 3 bases from J, leaving 15 bases between. The DNA of the CDR3 is TGTGCCAGCACCGGGGGGGTCGGCCACTATGGCTACACCTTC. Amino acids: CASTGGVGHYGYTF.

The chain joins TRBV2 to TRBJ1-2; no firm D call. V was cut by 2 bases and J by 6 bases, with 10 bases left in between. Looked up from germline, CDR1 is SNHLY and CDR2 is FYNNEI. The CDR3 sequence is 13 residues long. The CDR3 loop is CASSESRTDGYTF. The DNA of the CDR3 is TGTGCCAGCAGTGAATCGAGGACTGATGGCTACACCTTC. Filled out from reference TRBV2 and TRBJ1-2, the complete variable domain reads EPEVTQTPSHQVTQMGQEVILRCVPISNHLYFYWYRQILGQKVEFLVSFYNNEISEKSEIFDDQFSVERPDGSNFTLKIRSTKLEDSAMYFCASSESRTDGYTFGSGTRLTVV.

V and J are TRBV7-2 and TRBJ1-1; TRBD1 aligns across 9 bases. The CDR3 sequence is 14 residues long. Germline CDR1 and CDR2: SGHTA and FQGNSA. The V gene end was trimmed by 4 bases and the J gene end by 1 base; junction bases not matched to a gene: 1. The CDR3 DNA reads as TGTGCCAGCAGCTCGACAGGGGGGAACACTGAAGCTTTCTTT. Encoded protein: CASSSTGGNTEAFF.

The genes are TRBV5-4 and TRBJ1-2; D ambiguous. This CDR3 has 14 amino acids. The V and J ends lost 5 bases and 4 bases respectively, with 15 bases between them. CDR1 is SGHNT and CDR2 is YYREEE in the germline V gene (reference sequence). The chain's CDR3 is CASRYTTGSYGYTF. For the CDR3, the DNA is TGTGCCAGCAGGTACACCACCGGGAGCTATGGCTACACCTTC.

The rearrangement links TRBV28 to TRBJ1-6, with D possibly being TRBD1 (6 bases). V was shortened by 2 bases and J by 8 bases, with 16 bases between the two germline ends. Germline V CDR1 and CDR2: MDHEN, SYDVKM. The CDR3 runs to 16 residues. CDR3 amino acids: CASSLSGTGKDSPLHF. The CDR3, as DNA: TGTGCCAGCAGTTTAAGCGGTACAGGGAAGGATTCACCCCTCCACTTT.

CDR3 residues: CASGSGQGARGELFF. The CDR3 DNA reads as TGTGCTAGTGGTTCGGGACAGGGGGCGCGGGGAGAGCTGTTTTTT. The chain carries TRBV12-5 and TRBJ2-2, with 12 bases identical to TRBD1. CDR1 is LGHNT and CDR2 is FRNRAP in the germline V gene. This CDR3 spans 15 amino acids. V was clipped by 4 bases and J by 11 bases; unmatched bases: 8.

CDR3: CASSLLDTIYF. The CDR3 region has the DNA TGTGCCAGCAGCTTATTGGACACCATATATTTT. The chain uses TRBV7-6 and TRBJ1-3, with no clear D. Germline V gene sequence: CDR1 SGHVS, CDR2 FNYEAQ. V lost 2 bases and J 8 bases, leaving 4 bases between the germline ends. This CDR3 has 11 residues.

This clone was counted only a few times. The chain joins TRBV7-9 to TRBJ1-4; D gene ambiguous. The CDR3 has 12 residues. Germline V lookup: CDR1 SEHNR, CDR2 FQNEAQ (reference sequence). V shed 2 bases and J shed 8 bases, with 6 bases lying between them. This chain's CDR3 is CASSLTEEKLFF. DNA of the CDR3: TGTGCCAGCAGCTTAACGGAAGAAAAACTGTTTTTT.

The rearrangement joins TRBV30 to TRBJ1-4; no clear D gene. The CDR3 covers 14 residues. From germline, CDR1 is GTSNPN and CDR2 SVGIG (reference sequence). V lost 4 bases and J 5 bases, leaving 14 bases between the germline ends. The CDR3 loop is CAWNLGHSNEKLFF. The DNA for the CDR3 is TGTGCCTGGAACCTAGGCCACTCCAATGAAAAACTGTTTTTT.

This chain joins TRBV5-6 and TRBJ1-6; no clear D. This CDR3 has 15 residues. Between the trimmed V and J ends, which lost 2 bases and 0 bases, there was a span of 6 bases. Germline V gene lookup returns CDR1 SGHDT and CDR2 YYEEEE. CDR3 residues: CASSFESSYNSPLHF. CDR3 sequence (DNA): TGTGCCAGCAGCTTTGAGAGCTCCTATAATTCACCCCTCCACTTT.